A single sample gave rise to the 15 T cell receptor beta chains below, sequenced in a study of T cells after yellow fever vaccination. TCRdb itself ran the 5' RACE reads through MiXCR, one entry per CDR3 protein. The sample shows approximately 550,000 distinct CDR3 sequences, 13% of them seen only once. Sequenced here: PBMCs, sampled on the day of the yellow fever booster vaccination. The source of these receptors is a young man who received the YFV17D yellow fever vaccine.

This clonotype was seen at least ten times. The genes are TRBV5-1 and TRBJ2-5; D is unclear. The CDR3 runs to 17 residues. V was cut by 3 bases and J by 3 bases, with 21 bases left in between. Looked up from germline, CDR1 is SGHRS and CDR2 is YFSETQ. CDR3 protein: CASSSNTNQPGKETQYF. In nucleotides, the CDR3 is TGCGCCAGCAGCTCCAACACCAACCAACCAGGAAAAGAGACCCAGTACTTC.

Only a few counts were recorded for this clonotype. CDR3 coding DNA: TGTGCCAGTAGTGACGCGGGAGGCTTCGAGCAGTACTTC. Translation gives CASSDAGGFEQYF. The rearrangement joins TRBV19 to TRBJ2-7; 8 positions match TRBD2. The germline V gene has CDR1 LNHDA and CDR2 SQIVND (reference sequence). The ends lost 5 bases at V and 6 bases at J; junction bases unmatched: 6. The CDR3 has 13 amino acids. The full variable domain, with the rest looked up from reference TRBV19 and TRBJ2-7, is DGGITQSPKYLFRKEGQNVTLSCEQNLNHDAMYWYRQDPGQGLRLIYYSQIVNDFQKGDIAEGYSVSREKKESFPLTVTSAQKNPTAFYLCASSDAGGFEQYFGPGTRLTVT.

The V gene is TRBV20-1, the J gene TRBJ2-4; the D gene is possibly TRBD1 (7 bases). This CDR3 has 16 residues. Trimming removed 1 base from V and 2 bases from J, with 15 bases in between. Germline assignment: CDR1 DFQATT and CDR2 SNEGSKA (reference sequence). In DNA form, the CDR3 reads TGCAGTGCTAGAGGCACAGGGGCGGGGACCAAAAACATTCAGTACTTC. Translated: CSARGTGAGTKNIQYF.

This clonotype was recorded many times. The chain employs TRBV5-1 and TRBJ1-1, with D unresolved. V shed 5 bases and J shed 0 bases, with 8 bases lying between them. This CDR3 is built from 13 residues. The germline CDR1 and CDR2 sequences are SGHRS and YFSETQ. The CDR3 region is CASRSGLNTEAFF. In nucleotides, the CDR3 is TGCGCCAGCAGAAGCGGCTTGAACACTGAAGCTTTCTTT.

This clonotype was seen many times. V gene TRBV7-2 combines with J gene TRBJ2-5, with D perhaps TRBD2 (5 bases). The germline V gene encodes CDR1 SGHTA and CDR2 FQGNSA. V lost 2 bases, J lost 3 bases, and 13 bases lay in between. This CDR3 is 15 amino acids long. CDR3 in amino acids: CASSLMASGKETQYF. In nucleotides, the CDR3 is TGTGCCAGCAGCTTAATGGCAAGCGGCAAAGAGACCCAGTACTTC.

This sequence joins TRBV3-1 and TRBJ2-1; TRBD2 agrees at 8 bases. Germline CDR1 and CDR2: LGHDT and YNNKEL (reference sequence). The ends lost 1 base at V and 4 bases at J; junction bases unmatched: 3. The CDR3 extends over 15 amino acids. The CDR3 sequence is CASSQGSGKYNEQFF. The CDR3 region has the DNA TGTGCCAGCAGCCAAGGTAGCGGGAAGTACAATGAGCAGTTCTTC.

The V gene is TRBV29-1, the J gene TRBJ1-1; no definite D call. Germline V lookup: CDR1 SQVTM, CDR2 ANQGSEA. This CDR3 spans 11 amino acids. V shed 7 bases and J shed 1 base, with 7 bases lying between them. CDR3 coding DNA: TGCAGCGCCGCGGAGAACACTGAAGCTTTCTTT. Translated: CSAAENTEAFF. Drawing the rest from reference TRBV29-1 and TRBJ1-1, the complete variable domain is SAVISQKPSRDICQRGTSLTIQCQVDSQVTMMFWYRQQPGQSLTLIATANQGSEATYESGFVIDKFPISRPNLTFSTLTVSNMSPEDSSIYLCSAAENTEAFFGQGTRLTVV.

This clonotype turned up a few times. This chain links TRBV7-3 with TRBJ2-7; D assignment may be TRBD1 or TRBD2 (5 bases each). The CDR3 consists of 13 residues. V shed 7 bases and J shed 2 bases, with 12 bases lying between them. The V gene's germline CDR1 is SGHTA and CDR2 FQGTGA. CDR3 DNA sequence: TGTGCCAGCATCCCTCCGGGACCCTACGAGCAGTACTTC. Encoded protein: CASIPPGPYEQYF.

This clonotype occurred a few times. The chain employs TRBV28 and TRBJ2-5; D uncertain. CDR1 and CDR2 from the germline V gene are MDHEN and SYDVKM. The CDR3 sequence is 11 residues long. CDR3 nucleotide sequence: TGTGTCGTGGTGGGCCAAGAGACCCAGTACTTC. It encodes CVVVGQETQYF.

The chain uses TRBV10-3 and TRBJ2-3; 7 bases fit TRBD1. This CDR3 is built from 15 residues. Germline V gives CDR1 ENHRY, CDR2 SYGVKD. V shed 10 bases, J shed 2 bases, and the junction held 12 bases outside the gene matches. The CDR3 is CATLSQDRATDTQYF. DNA of the CDR3: TGTGCCACCCTCTCCCAAGACAGGGCCACAGATACGCAGTATTTT.

This clonotype turned up a few times. The rearrangement uses TRBV5-1 and TRBJ2-2; D not resolved. V lost 2 bases to trimming and J lost 7 bases, with 12 bases between them. Germline V CDR1 and CDR2: SGHRS, YFSETQ. The CDR3 has 14 amino acids. CDR3 region: CASSLASEIGELFF. CDR3 DNA: TGCGCCAGCAGCTTAGCGAGTGAGATCGGGGAGCTGTTTTTT.

The chain carries TRBV20-1 and TRBJ1-5; no clear D gene. This CDR3 contains 14 residues. Trimming stripped 3 bases from V and 4 bases from J, with 13 bases between. Germline CDR1 reads DFQATT; CDR2 reads SNEGSKA (reference sequence). The CDR3 coding sequence is TGCAGTGCTAGTGCCGGGAGTGGTAATCAGCCCCAGCATTTT. This gives the protein CSASAGSGNQPQHF.

In this sample, this clonotype turned up a few times. The gene calls are TRBV20-1 and TRBJ2-7; TRBD1 aligns across 9 bases. Germline V gene sequence: CDR1 DFQATT, CDR2 SNEGSKA (reference sequence). The CDR3 covers 15 residues. J gave up 2 bases and V 2 bases, and 7 bases lay outside the gene matches. CDR3 DNA: TGCAGTGCTAGAAACCGGGACAGGGTCGCCTACGAGCAGTACTTC. Its translation: CSARNRDRVAYEQYF.

This chain links TRBV7-9 with TRBJ2-4, with D perhaps TRBD2 (6 bases). Trimming left V 3 bases short and J 4 bases short, with 10 bases between. CDR1 is SEHNR and CDR2 is FQNEAQ in the germline V gene (reference sequence). CDR3 length: 14 residues. The CDR3 DNA sequence: TGTGCCAGCAGCTTGAGGCGGGAAAAAAACATTCAGTACTTC. Protein: CASSLRREKNIQYF.

This clonotype was detected ten times or more. The rearrangement uses TRBV5-1 and TRBJ2-1; unclear D gene. Trimming pared 0 bases from V and 6 bases from J, leaving 13 bases between. The CDR3 length is 15 residues. Per the germline V gene, CDR1 is SGHRS and CDR2 is YFSETQ. This CDR3 is CASSLGGTGGNEQFF. In DNA form, the CDR3 reads TGCGCCAGCAGCTTGGGAGGTACGGGTGGCAATGAGCAGTTCTTC.